A single sample is the source of the 30 T cell receptor beta chains below, sequenced in a study of CXCR3-negative and CXCR3-positive naive CD8 T cells. Study findings and constraints: The study found more hydrophobic TRB CDR3s in CXCR3-positive naive cells than in CXCR3-negative naive cells.

Libraries were UMI-labeled 5' RACE TRB cDNA. TCRdb reprocessed the 5' RACE reads; each CDR3 protein has one entry and no DNA is given. This sample's table has about 150,000 distinct CDR3 sequences. These receptors' antigens are unknown. Material: naive CXCR3+ CD8+ T cells from blood. Subset denoted: CD45RO-CCR7+CD27+CD95- naive CD8+ T cells expressing CXCR3 (TNR3+). These receptors originate from a human donor in good health. Some clones in this sample may be carry-over from other donors' samples.

The chain links TRBV27 to TRBJ2-1; TCRdb names TRBD2, which stays unverified in the absence of DNA. In germline, CDR1 is MNHEY, CDR2 SMNVEV (reference sequence). The CDR3 is made up of 15 amino acids. The CDR3 reads CASSSLAGGSNEQFF.

The chain recombines TRBV2 with TRBJ2-5; TCRdb picks TRBD2, but there is no DNA to check that call. Germline V gene sequence: CDR1 SNHLY, CDR2 FYNNEI. The CDR3 length is 17 residues. CDR3 in amino acids: CASSEVGGLAGGETQYF.

This chain links TRBV4-3 with TRBJ1-2. The CDR3 extends over 14 amino acids. CDR1 LGHNA and CDR2 YSLEER come from the germline V gene. CDR3 sequence reads: CASSQELVIHGYTF.

The V and J genes are TRBV13 and TRBJ1-1; TCRdb's D call, TRBD1, is unchecked because there is no DNA. CDR1 is PRHDT and CDR2 is FYEKMQ in the germline V gene (reference sequence). This CDR3 has 13 residues. CDR3 loop: CASSPRQQTEAFF.

The rearrangement joins TRBV4-1 to TRBJ2-7; checking the TCRdb D call of TRBD2 is not possible without DNA. The CDR3 sequence is 14 residues long. Germline loops: CDR1 MGHRA, CDR2 YSYEKL. The CDR3: CASSHRDSDYEQYF.

J is TRBJ2-2 and V is TRBV2; the TCRdb call, TRBD2, lacks DNA for checking. This CDR3 has 11 amino acids. Germline V lookup: CDR1 SNHLY, CDR2 FYNNEI. The chain's CDR3 is CASRLPRELFF.

The rearrangement uses TRBV12-3 or TRBV12-4 and TRBJ1-1; the D call of TRBD1 rests on TCRdb alone, since no DNA is present to check it. The CDR3 totals 17 residues. The CDR3: CASSSGQGGLIHTEAFF.

The rearrangement links TRBV10-3 to TRBJ2-7; TCRdb gives TRBD1 as the D gene, but with no DNA this cannot be confirmed. The CDR3 is 13 residues long. Germline V lookup: CDR1 ENHRY, CDR2 SYGVKD. The CDR3 sequence is CAILDSWSYEQYF.

The V call is TRBV12-5, the J call TRBJ2-1; TCRdb lists TRBD2, though no DNA is available to test this call. The CDR3 is 17 amino acids. Germline V CDR1 and CDR2: LGHNT, FRNRAP. The CDR3: CASGMTSGGLSYNEQFF.

The rearrangement uses TRBV6-6 and TRBJ2-7. Germline loops: CDR1 MNHNY, CDR2 SVGAGI (reference sequence). The CDR3 consists of 12 residues. The CDR3 sequence is CASSYSISEQYF.

This rearrangement joins TRBV7-6 to TRBJ1-1. CDR1 is SGHVS, CDR2 FNYEAQ, per germline. The CDR3 covers 13 residues. CDR3 loop: CATSPRGSTEAFF.

The chain couples TRBV7-9 to TRBJ1-1. This CDR3 has 13 amino acids. Germline V CDR1 and CDR2: SEHNR, FQNEAQ (reference sequence). The CDR3 sequence: CASSSRMNTEAFF.

This chain links TRBV5-1 with TRBJ1-1. The CDR3 sequence is 14 residues long. Per germline, CDR1 SGHRS and CDR2 YFSETQ. Here the CDR3 reads CASSLDGSNTEAFF.

The rearrangement joins TRBV18 to TRBJ1-5; without DNA, the TCRdb call of TRBD1 cannot be checked. Germline V gives CDR1 KGHSH, CDR2 LQKENI. This CDR3 region has 13 residues. The CDR3 loop reads CASGQGGNQPQHF.

The gene calls are TRBV21-1 and TRBJ2-5; TCRdb designates TRBD2, a call that cannot be tested without DNA. TRBV21-1 is annotated as a pseudogene. The CDR3 is 14 residues long. The CDR3 loop reads CASGLKARRETQYF.

The chain combines TRBV28 with TRBJ2-3; TCRdb proposes TRBD1, but this gene call is untestable without DNA. Germline CDR1 MDHEN, CDR2 SYDVKM. The CDR3 length is 17 residues. CDR3 sequence reads: CASSFSSGGPSTDTQYF.

The rearrangement joins TRBV7-9 to TRBJ2-1; TCRdb proposes TRBD1, but this gene call is untestable without DNA. Germline-derived CDR1 and CDR2 are SEHNR and FQNEAQ (reference sequence). This CDR3 has 16 residues. The CDR3 sequence: CASSLSWGHTYNEQFF.

The V call is TRBV20-1, the J call TRBJ2-1; no DNA is available, so the TRBD1 call from TCRdb remains unchecked. Germline CDR1 DFQATT, CDR2 SNEGSKA (reference sequence). This CDR3 is built from 15 residues. The CDR3 spells CSAWTDTPLYNEQFF.

The CDR3 loop reads CASSLTFLAAYEQYF. The chain has TRBV27 and TRBJ2-7; lacking DNA, the TRBD2 call made by TCRdb goes unchecked. In germline, CDR1 is MNHEY, CDR2 SMNVEV (reference sequence). The CDR3 consists of 15 residues.

V and J are TRBV19 and TRBJ1-1; lacking DNA, the TRBD1 call made by TCRdb goes unchecked. CDR3 size: 15 residues. CDR1 LNHDA and CDR2 SQIVND come from the germline V gene (reference sequence). The CDR3 is CASTQNRGPGTEAFF.

V is TRBV9 and J is TRBJ2-1; the TRBD1 assignment by TCRdb is unverifiable without DNA. Germline V gives CDR1 SGDLS, CDR2 YYNGEE. The CDR3 sequence is 13 residues long. This CDR3 is CASSGTGFYEQFF. Full variable domain (remainder filled in from reference TRBV9 and TRBJ2-1): DSGVTQTPKHLITATGQRVTLRCSPRSGDLSVYWYQQSLDQGLQFLIQYYNGEERAKGNILERFSAQQFPDLHSELNLSSLELGDSALYFCASSGTGFYEQFFGPGTRLTVL.

V and J are TRBV12-3 or TRBV12-4 and TRBJ2-3. The CDR3 covers 13 residues. The CDR3 loop is CASSFAQTDTQYF.

This chain joins TRBV29-1 and TRBJ2-7; the TRBD2 assignment by TCRdb is unverifiable without DNA. The germline gives CDR1 SQVTM, CDR2 ANQGSEA. This CDR3 is 13 amino acids long. The CDR3 here is CSVVTSGSYEQYF.

The CDR3 spells CASSGVGADTQYF. The rearrangement uses TRBV18 and TRBJ2-3; no DNA is available, so the TRBD1 call from TCRdb remains unchecked. CDR1 and CDR2 from the germline V gene are KGHSH and LQKENI. This CDR3 is built from 13 residues.

The gene calls are TRBV18 and TRBJ2-7; TCRdb names TRBD2, which stays unverified in the absence of DNA. The CDR3 loop spans 14 amino acids. The germline V gene has CDR1 KGHSH and CDR2 LQKENI. The CDR3 protein is CASSPGGLSYEQYF.

V is TRBV6-5 and J is TRBJ2-7. Germline assignment: CDR1 MNHEY and CDR2 SVGAGI. This CDR3 spans 15 amino acids. This CDR3 is CASSTDSQLTYEQYF.

V and J are TRBV4-2 and TRBJ2-5; no DNA is available, so the TRBD1 call from TCRdb remains unchecked. There are 16 residues in the CDR3. Germline CDR1 and CDR2: LGHNA and YNFKEQ. CDR3 sequence: CASSQAPGRTQETQYF.

This rearrangement joins TRBV29-1 to TRBJ2-7; TCRdb's D gene call, TRBD1, goes unchecked for lack of DNA. Germline CDR1 reads SQVTM; CDR2 reads ANQGSEA. The CDR3 is 12 residues long. The CDR3 loop reads CSVPGQGHEQYF.

The chain carries TRBV6-4 and TRBJ2-2; the TCRdb call, TRBD1, lacks DNA for checking. The germline CDR1 and CDR2 sequences are MRHNA and SNTAGT. This CDR3 has 14 residues. The chain's CDR3 is CASRPGAATGELFF.

V gene TRBV18 combines with J gene TRBJ2-7. The CDR3 length is 14 residues. Germline assignment: CDR1 KGHSH and CDR2 LQKENI. The CDR3 sequence: CASPPQGSSYEQYF.